The entry below gives a single T cell receptor beta chain sequence along with its context. Its matching antigen is unknown. The sample belongs to a study of beta chain features in type 1 diabetes. Across the whole study: When patients were set against healthy donors, age, gender and cell yields were similar.

This CDR3 contains 11 residues. Germline CDR1 SGHDN, CDR2 FVKESK. The V end was cut by 5 bases, the J end by 8 bases, with 7 bases between. Study results and caveats: Type 1 diabetes patients had moderately but significantly shorter TCRB CDR3s in all four CD4+ subsets.

Reverse transcribing all isolated RNA meant expressed TCRB transcripts were sequenced. TCRdb's copy holds only in-frame clones and misses some; the assay was immunoSEQ multiplex PCR. The sample has about 270,000 clones; over 11% are singletons. What was sequenced was naive CD4+ T cells from blood. V and J are TRBV14 and TRBJ2-1; D is undetermined. This TCR was sampled from a man younger than 40 with type 1 diabetes. The CDR3 coding sequence is TGTGCCAGCAGCTCGTTTTATGAGCAGTTCTTC. Protein: CASSSFYEQFF. The full variable domain, rest sourced from reference TRBV14 and TRBJ2-1, is EAGVTQFPSHSVIEKGQTVTLRCDPISGHDNLYWYRRVMGKEIKFLLHFVKESKQDESGMPNNRFLAERTGGTYSTLKVQPAELEDSGVYFCASSSFYEQFFGPGTRLTVL.